Below are 9 T cell receptor beta chains sequenced from a single sample in a study of blood T cell repertoires in COVID-19. This table comes from immunoSEQ multiplex PCR, and its TCRdb copy is limited to in-frame clones, with some not included. The table lists about 73,000 clones, approximately 88% of them singletons. The specimen sequenced was peripheral blood. The receptors come from an elderly man with active or convalescent COVID-19.

V is TRBV28 and J is TRBJ2-7, with unresolved D. Per germline, CDR1 MDHEN and CDR2 SYDVKM. This CDR3 contains 11 residues. Trimming took off 5 bases at V and 6 bases at J, with 8 bases between the two ends. CDR3 amino acids: CASSLEREQYF. CDR3 nucleotide sequence: TGTGCCAGCAGTCTAGAACGCGAGCAGTACTTC.

V usage is TRBV7-2 and J usage is TRBJ2-2; tentative D call: TRBD2 (5 bases). CDR1 and CDR2 from the germline V gene are SGHTA and FQGNSA. The CDR3 is 14 residues long. V lost 2 bases and J lost 5, with 9 bases in between. The CDR3: CASSLLSGTGELFF. The DNA for the CDR3 is TGTGCCAGCAGCTTACTTTCGGGGACCGGGGAGCTGTTTTTT. Combining the CDR3 with reference TRBV7-2 and TRBJ2-2 gives the whole variable domain GAGVSQSPSNKVTEKGKDVELRCDPISGHTALYWYRQSLGQGLEFLIYFQGNSAPDKSGLPSDRFSAERTGGSVSTLTIQRTQQEDSAVYLCASSLLSGTGELFFGEGSRLTVL.

The chain combines TRBV2 with TRBJ2-7; 10 bases match TRBD1. This CDR3 is 13 amino acids long. J was trimmed by 6 bases and V by 8 bases; bases with no gene match: 7. Germline CDR1 reads SNHLY; CDR2 reads FYNNEI. CDR3 sequence reads: CASVGQGVVEQYF. For the CDR3, the DNA is TGTGCCAGCGTCGGACAGGGGGTCGTCGAGCAGTACTTC. Full variable domain (outside the CDR3, taken from reference TRBV2 and TRBJ2-7): EPEVTQTPSHQVTQMGQEVILRCVPISNHLYFYWYRQILGQKVEFLVSFYNNEISEKSEIFDDQFSVERPDGSNFTLKIRSTKLEDSAMYFCASVGQGVVEQYFGPGTRLTVT.

The chain is built from TRBV30 and TRBJ2-1; 7 bases match TRBD1. Looked up from germline, CDR1 is GTSNPN and CDR2 is SVGIG (reference sequence). The CDR3 runs 13 residues. The ends lost 2 bases at V and 6 bases at J; junction bases unmatched: 4. In DNA form, the CDR3 reads TGTGCCTGGAGTACAGGGGAATCCAATGAGCAGTTCTTC. It encodes CAWSTGESNEQFF.

The V call is TRBV4-1, the J call TRBJ1-2; 9 bases match TRBD1. V was clipped by 3 bases and J by 8 bases; unmatched bases: 7. The CDR3 is 14 residues long. Germline assignment: CDR1 MGHRA and CDR2 YSYEKL. CDR3 nucleotides: TGCGCCAGCAGCCAGCTACAGGGGGCGGGGGGCTACACCTTC. It encodes CASSQLQGAGGYTF.

V and J are TRBV5-1 and TRBJ2-2; 9 nucleotides agree with TRBD1. V dropped 2 bases and J dropped 6; count of bases not matched to a gene: 5. In germline, CDR1 is SGHRS, CDR2 YFSETQ. The CDR3 has 15 residues. The CDR3: CASSLGTGFAGELFF. CDR3 DNA: TGCGCCAGCAGCTTAGGGACAGGGTTTGCCGGGGAGCTGTTTTTT. Looking up the rest from reference TRBV5-1 and TRBJ2-2 gives the full variable domain: KAGVTQTPRYLIKTRGQQVTLSCSPISGHRSVSWYQQTPGQGLQFLFEYFSETQRNKGNFPGRFSGRQFSNSRSEMNVSTLELGDSALYLCASSLGTGFAGELFFGEGSRLTVL.

The chain combines TRBV5-8 with TRBJ1-2, with no clear D. Trimming removed 2 bases at V and 4 bases at J, with 6 bases between. This CDR3 is built from 12 residues. Germline assignment: CDR1 SGHTS and CDR2 YDEGEE. CDR3 protein: CASSFAGYGYTF. DNA of the CDR3: TGTGCCAGCAGCTTCGCCGGCTATGGCTACACCTTC.

The rearrangement links TRBV5-1 to TRBJ2-5; the match to TRBD1 covers 7 bases. Germline CDR1 reads SGHRS; CDR2 reads YFSETQ. The CDR3 covers 14 residues. J gave up 1 base and V 3 bases, and 3 bases lay outside the gene matches. The CDR3, as DNA: TGCGCCAGCAGCTCTACAGGGGCCCAAGAGACCCAGTACTTC. Amino acids: CASSSTGAQETQYF.

The DNA for the CDR3 is TGTGCCAGCAGCCGAGGACAGGGCAGCTACGAGCAGTACTTC. Translating gives CASSRGQGSYEQYF. The rearrangement joins TRBV3-1 (or the pseudogene TRBV3-2) to TRBJ2-7, with 8 bases lining up with TRBD1. Germline CDR1 LGHDT, CDR2 YNNKEL (reference sequence). V shed 4 bases and J 3 bases; nucleotides not matched to a gene: 5. The CDR3 is 14 amino acids.